This TCR beta chain derives from a study of early T cells in non-severe SARS-CoV-2 infection. Study as a whole: Sequencing used unsorted whole-blood bulk RNA, so chains lack pairing.

Germline CDR1 KGHDR, CDR2 SFDVKD. V was shortened by 4 bases and J by 0 bases, with 11 bases between the two germline ends. The length of the CDR3 is 16 residues. Study-wide results and caveats: Anti-spike CD8 responses were favored by VDJdb matching, which missed private and CD4 specificities.

On this clonotype itself: Antigen unknown.

Individual cDNA molecules received unique molecular identifiers. TCRdb itself ran the 5' RACE reads through MiXCR, one entry per CDR3 protein. Of roughly 93,000 distinct CDR3 sequences listed, more than 9.5% are singletons. The gene calls are TRBV24-1 and TRBJ2-2; possible D gene TRBD2, 5 bases. The receptor was isolated from an adult who was a healthcare worker with PCR-confirmed SARS-CoV-2 infection or an uninfected control (not recorded which). Specimen: whole blood. The CDR3 DNA reads TGTGCCACCAGTGAGTCCGAGGGTTCGAACACCGGGGAGCTGTTTTTT. Amino acid sequence: CATSESEGSNTGELFF.